These 7 T cell receptor beta chains were all obtained from the same sample, sequenced in a study of blood T cell dynamics during melanoma immunotherapy. Time point: pre-treatment baseline. Libraries were prepared by immunoSEQ multiplex PCR; TCRdb keeps only in-frame clonotypes and omits some of them. The sample includes about 15,000 clones, more than 75% seen only once; the top ten take about 4.2%. The sequencing used blood, collected from a patient treated with checkpoint blockade. The receptors stem from a human donor with melanoma.

This clone appeared a single time. The chain combines TRBV7-8 with TRBJ1-3; D perhaps matches TRBD1 (5 bases). Germline V gene data show CDR1 as SGHVS and CDR2 as FQNEAQ. The CDR3 is made up of 15 amino acids. V was clipped by 5 bases and J by 0 bases, with 11 bases between them. CDR3 bases: TGTGCCAGCAGCCAGAGGGGTCTCTCTGGAAACACCATATATTTT. Translated: CASSQRGLSGNTIYF.

V and J are TRBV7-2 and TRBJ2-3, with 15 bases lining up with TRBD2. With 4 bases clipped from V and 7 bases from J, the junction kept 6 bases outside the gene matches. Germline loops: CDR1 SGHTA, CDR2 FQGNSA. The CDR3 totals 16 residues. The CDR3 here is CASSSRTSGGAHTQYF. The CDR3 DNA sequence: TGTGCCAGCAGCTCGAGGACTAGCGGGGGGGCACATACGCAGTATTTT.

The chain employs TRBV7-3 and TRBJ2-2; 11 nucleotides line up with TRBD1. CDR1 SGHTA and CDR2 FQGTGA come from the germline V gene. The CDR3 is 15 residues long. V was pared by 2 bases and J by 6 bases, with 2 bases of the junction left unmatched. CDR3 residues: CASSLPGQGAGELFF. CDR3 nucleotides: TGTGCCAGCAGCTTACCGGGACAGGGGGCCGGGGAGCTGTTTTTT.

This chain joins TRBV19 and TRBJ1-2; 9 nucleotides match TRBD1. This CDR3 has 14 amino acids. Germline CDR1 LNHDA, CDR2 SQIVND (reference sequence). V lost 3 bases, J lost 7 bases, and 6 bases stayed unmatched. In DNA form, the CDR3 reads TGTGCCAGTAGTATTAACAGGGGGCAGTCTGGCTACACCTTC. Translated, it gives CASSINRGQSGYTF.

The chain employs TRBV5-1 and TRBJ2-5; D is unclear. Looked up from germline, CDR1 is SGHRS and CDR2 is YFSETQ. V was pared by 6 bases and J by 4 bases, with 22 bases between. The CDR3 contains 16 residues. This chain's CDR3 is CASMVTRVDEVETQYF. In DNA, the CDR3 is TGCGCCAGCATGGTTACGCGCGTGGATGAAGTAGAGACCCAGTACTTC.

This clone was recorded a few times. The rearrangement uses TRBV19 and TRBJ2-5; 9 positions match TRBD1. V lost 1 base, J lost 5 bases, and 5 bases stayed unmatched. This CDR3 region has 15 residues. Germline V gene sequence: CDR1 LNHDA, CDR2 SQIVND (reference sequence). CDR3 amino acids: CASSIGTGGYETQYF. Here the CDR3 DNA reads TGTGCCAGTAGTATAGGAACAGGGGGCTATGAGACCCAGTACTTC.

This CDR3 is CASSDLGGQGAPSAKNIQYF. CDR3 coding DNA: TGTGCCAGCAGTGACCTTGGAGGACAGGGGGCACCTTCGGCCAAAAACATTCAGTACTTC. The chain joins TRBV6-1 to TRBJ2-4; TRBD1 matches at 11 bases. V lost 3 bases, J lost 1 base, and 14 bases stayed unmatched. CDR1 MNHNS and CDR2 SASEGT come from the germline V gene. CDR3 length equals 20 residues.